The 16 T cell receptor beta chains below come from one sample, sequenced in a study of CD8 T cells in cerebrospinal fluid in Alzheimer's disease (dated by TCRdb to between 2020 and 2021). To prepare the library, 10x single-cell sequencing was applied. Sequenced on a NextSeq 550. TCRdb reprocessed the public reads and reports one entry per CDR3 protein sequence, without DNA. The table for this sample records hundreds of distinct CDR3 sequences. The biggest ten clones account for about 30% of the sample. The source material was cerebrospinal fluid. Receptors were obtained from a human donor with Alzheimer's disease.

The chain links TRBV20-1 to TRBJ2-7; the D call from TCRdb, TRBD1, cannot be confirmed without DNA. The germline V gene encodes CDR1 DFQATT and CDR2 SNEGSKA (reference sequence). The CDR3 is made up of 16 amino acids. Here the CDR3 reads CSARTTGVGASYEQYF.

This clonotype is classed as large by frequency. V gene TRBV20-1 combines with J gene TRBJ1-6; TCRdb indicates TRBD1, and absent DNA this call remains unverified. Germline V CDR1 and CDR2: DFQATT, SNEGSKA (reference sequence). The CDR3 runs to 13 residues. This CDR3 reads CSAGTGKNSPLHF.

This chain connects TRBV11-2 to TRBJ2-3; TCRdb outputs TRBD1, but without DNA this stays unchecked. Germline-derived CDR1 and CDR2 are SGHAT and FQNNGV. This CDR3 is 14 amino acids long. CDR3 residues: CASSLWAISDTQYF. Full variable domain (rest looked up from reference TRBV11-2 and TRBJ2-3): EAGVAQSPRYKIIEKRQSVAFWCNPISGHATLYWYQQILGQGPKLLIQFQNNGVVDDSQLPKDRFSAERLKGVDSTLKIQPAKLEDSAVYLCASSLWAISDTQYFGPGTRLTVL.

Frequency places this clonotype as medium-sized. The rearrangement joins TRBV27 to TRBJ2-1; the TCRdb D gene call, TRBD2, has no DNA to confirm it. CDR3 length: 15 residues. Per germline, CDR1 MNHEY and CDR2 SMNVEV (reference sequence). Here the CDR3 reads CASIKTSGVYNEQFF.

This clonotype is deemed medium-sized by its frequency. The chain employs TRBV5-1 and TRBJ1-4; the TCRdb D gene call, TRBD1, has no DNA to confirm it. The CDR3 spans 14 residues. Germline values: CDR1 SGHRS, CDR2 YFSETQ. CDR3 loop: CASSLAGEGEKLFF.

By frequency, this clonotype registers medium-sized (0.01 to 0.1%). This chain joins TRBV20-1 and TRBJ1-1; TCRdb names TRBD1, which stays unverified in the absence of DNA. The CDR3 is made up of 13 amino acids. Germline V gene lookup returns CDR1 DFQATT and CDR2 SNEGSKA (reference sequence). The CDR3 spells CSVPRRGNTEAFF.

Its frequency marks this clonotype as medium-sized. The V and J genes are TRBV7-8 and TRBJ2-7; the D gene TCRdb calls, TRBD2, cannot be checked with no DNA. Germline assignment: CDR1 SGHVS and CDR2 FQNEAQ. This CDR3 is built from 14 residues. CDR3 loop: CASSNYATRIEQYF.

This chain's CDR3 is CASSEWTHGEQYF. The rearrangement links TRBV10-1 to TRBJ2-7. The germline gives CDR1 WNHNN, CDR2 SYGVQD (reference sequence). The CDR3 runs to 13 residues.

This chain connects TRBV9 to TRBJ2-7; TCRdb reports TRBD1, a call that lacks DNA to check it against. Germline V CDR1 and CDR2: SGDLS, YYNGEE. The CDR3 sequence is 14 residues long. CDR3 loop: CASSERDRSYEQYF.

Measured by frequency, this clonotype is medium-sized (0.01 to 0.1%). The CDR3 protein is CASSQQGSGNTIYF. The chain employs TRBV11-2 and TRBJ1-3. The CDR3 runs 14 residues. Per the germline V gene, CDR1 is SGHAT and CDR2 is FQNNGV.

J is TRBJ1-1 and V is TRBV19. The germline V gene encodes CDR1 LNHDA and CDR2 SQIVND (reference sequence). This CDR3 has 11 residues. CDR3 protein: CASSYLAEAFF.

The rearrangement links TRBV30 to TRBJ1-3. CDR1 GTSNPN and CDR2 SVGIG come from the germline V gene (reference sequence). This CDR3 is built from 14 residues. The CDR3 protein is CAWKSEQIGNTIYF. The entire variable domain, with the rest obtained from reference TRBV30 and TRBJ1-3, is as follows: SQTIHQWPATLVQPVGSPLSLECTVEGTSNPNLYWYRQAAGRGLQLLFYSVGIGQISSEVPQNLSASRPQDRQFILSSKKLLLSDSGFYLCAWKSEQIGNTIYFGEGSWLTVV.

Considering frequency, this clonotype is medium-sized. J is TRBJ2-7 and V is TRBV7-2; with no DNA, the TCRdb D assignment of TRBD2 cannot be verified. Germline CDR1 and CDR2: SGHTA and FQGNSA. The CDR3 spans 13 residues. The CDR3: CASTDSGLNQQYF. Full variable domain (missing parts from reference TRBV7-2 and TRBJ2-7): GAGVSQSPSNKVTEKGKDVELRCDPISGHTALYWYRQSLGQGLEFLIYFQGNSAPDKSGLPSDRFSAERTGGSVSTLTIQRTQQEDSAVYLCASTDSGLNQQYFGPGTRLTVT.

According to its frequency, this clonotype is medium-sized. The rearrangement joins TRBV5-5 to TRBJ2-1; TCRdb's D gene call, TRBD2, goes unchecked for lack of DNA. CDR1 is SGHKS and CDR2 is YYEKEE in the germline V gene (reference sequence). The CDR3 runs 15 residues. CDR3 region: CASSLTVADYNEQFF.

The CDR3 loop is CASSRQGYEQYF. The V gene is TRBV30, the J gene TRBJ2-7; TCRdb outputs TRBD1, but without DNA this stays unchecked. Germline assignment: CDR1 GTSNPN and CDR2 SVGIG (reference sequence). The CDR3 totals 12 residues.

Frequency places this clonotype as hyperexpanded (1% or more). The chain recombines TRBV7-2 with TRBJ1-1; TCRdb's D call, TRBD1, is unchecked because there is no DNA. The CDR3 covers 13 residues. Germline lookup yields CDR1 SGHTA and CDR2 FQGNSA. The CDR3 loop reads CASSLSGGTEAFF.